The clone carrying this T cell receptor beta chain was counted once. The antigen is undetermined. The assay was immunoSEQ multiplex PCR, and TCRdb's table has in-frame clones only and misses some. The table has approximately 2.5 million clones, roughly 92% seen once. All the donors were Caucasian adults who lived in Nashville, Tennessee. This entry is derived from a study of shared clonotypes between healthy human individuals. Study results and caveats: Estimated clonotype richness was generally higher in naive than memory subsets.

Sequencing was performed on naive CD4+ T cells sorted from blood. Stated subset: CD45RA+ positively selected. The sequence came from a man between 18 and 35 years old in good health.

CDR3 in DNA: TGTGCCAGCAGCGTAAATAGCGGACTACTTCTCACAGATACGCAGTATTTT. Translating gives CASSVNSGLLLTDTQYF. The rearrangement joins TRBV5-4 to TRBJ2-3; TRBD2 might be the D (6 bases). V gave up 4 bases and J gave up 2 bases, with 20 bases separating them. The CDR3 is 17 residues long. Germline lookup yields CDR1 SGHNT and CDR2 YYREEE (reference sequence).